A selection of T cell receptor beta chains follows, all from one sample in a study of CD8 T cells in ankylosing spondylitis. TCRdb passed the 5' RACE reads through MiXCR, listing each CDR3 protein once. The table lists about 200,000 distinct CDR3 sequences, under 30% of them singletons. Sample: blood, either unsorted or a sorted T cell fraction (not recorded which). These receptors came from a male donor with ankylosing spondylitis or in good health (not recorded which). Both conserved end residues are part of each CDR3. D genes are given only for firm matches. Where a row states a size, it is once, few, many or the class of an expanded clone; other rows omit it.

DNA: TGTGCCAGCAGTGAACGAAACACTGAAGCTTTCTTT; CDR3: CASSERNTEAFF; J: TRBJ1-1; size: many; D: .; V: TRBV6-1
DNA: TGTGCCAGCAGCCAAGATGTCGTTACCCGGACGAGTGGAAACACCATATATTTT; CDR3: CASSQDVVTRTSGNTIYF; J: TRBJ1-3; size: many; D: .; V: TRBV3-1
DNA: TGTGCCAGCAGTTTCAGTCAGGCCACTGAAGCTTTCTTT; CDR3: CASSFSQATEAFF; J: TRBJ1-1; size: .; D: .; V: TRBV12-3/TRBV12-4
DNA: TGCAGTGCTAGAGAGACTAGCGGGAACACCTACGAGCAGTACTTC; CDR3: CSARETSGNTYEQYF; J: TRBJ2-7; size: .; D: TRBD2; V: TRBV20-1
DNA: TGTGCCAGCAGGGGACAGCATAATGAAAAACTGTTTTTT; CDR3: CASRGQHNEKLFF; J: TRBJ1-4; size: many; D: TRBD1; V: TRBV5-6
DNA: TGCAGCGTTGATCCCTTGGCAGGGAAGGCTGAAGCTTTCTTT; CDR3: CSVDPLAGKAEAFF; J: TRBJ1-1; size: .; D: .; V: TRBV29-1
DNA: TGTGCCAGCAGCTTATTGGAGTATTCACCCCTCCACTTT; CDR3: CASSLLEYSPLHF; J: TRBJ1-6; size: few; D: .; V: TRBV7-2
DNA: TGCAGTGCAAAAAACAGGGTTGGCTCAAGCCAGCAGTTCTTC; CDR3: CSAKNRVGSSQQFF; J: TRBJ2-1; size: .; D: .; V: TRBV20-1
DNA: TGTGCCAGCAGTCCCACGACCTTTCAGCCCCAGCATTTT; CDR3: CASSPTTFQPQHF; J: TRBJ1-5; size: many; D: .; V: TRBV27
DNA: TGCGCCAGCAGCTTGGGGGACAATTATAATTCACCCCTCCACTTT; CDR3: CASSLGDNYNSPLHF; J: TRBJ1-6; size: .; D: .; V: TRBV5-1
DNA: TGTGCCAGCAAGGGGGCCGGGGCAGGAGCATATAGCAATCAGCCCCAGCATTTT; CDR3: CASKGAGAGAYSNQPQHF; J: TRBJ1-5; size: .; D: TRBD1; V: TRBV12-3/TRBV12-4
DNA: TGCAGTGCTACGGGACTAGCGGGAGATGAGCAGTTCTTC; CDR3: CSATGLAGDEQFF; J: TRBJ2-1; size: few; D: TRBD2; V: TRBV20-1
DNA: TGTGCCAGCAGCGGGGAGACAGGATCCTATGGCTACACCTTC; CDR3: CASSGETGSYGYTF; J: TRBJ1-2; size: many; D: .; V: TRBV5-5
DNA: TGCAGTGCTAGAGAACCGGCGATTTCCTATGGCTACACCTTC; CDR3: CSAREPAISYGYTF; J: TRBJ1-2; size: many; D: .; V: TRBV20-1
DNA: TGTGCCAGCAGCTTAAACTCCCCCGATACGCAGTATTTT; CDR3: CASSLNSPDTQYF; J: TRBJ2-3; size: many; D: .; V: TRBV7-3
DNA: TGTGCCAGCAGTCCAACTCGGATTCATTCCTATAATTCACCCCTCCACTTT; CDR3: CASSPTRIHSYNSPLHF; J: TRBJ1-6; size: .; D: .; V: TRBV12-3/TRBV12-4
DNA: TGTGCCATCCTAACCCGGGGGTTGCCCTACGAGCAGTACTTC; CDR3: CAILTRGLPYEQYF; J: TRBJ2-7; size: .; D: .; V: TRBV10-3